This T cell receptor beta chain appears in the sequencing data of a study of blood T cell repertoires in COVID-19. Participants were aged about 18 to 100 years from roughly 25 US areas. Data came from immunoSEQ multiplex PCR; TCRdb stores just in-frame clones and leaves some out. The sample has about 230,000 clones, about 90% seen once. This clone was detected only once. The material sequenced was PBMCs or T cells enriched from blood (not recorded which). The clonotype comes from a woman in her thirties who had been exposed to COVID-19.

The CDR3 loop reads CASSLVSVLAPLHF. Here the CDR3 DNA reads TGTGCCAGCAGCTTAGTTTCCGTTCTAGCGCCCCTCCACTTT. The V gene is TRBV7-9, the J gene TRBJ1-6; D unresolved. The V end was cut by 1 base, the J end by 13 bases, with 14 bases between. Per germline, CDR1 SEHNR and CDR2 FQNEAQ (reference sequence). The CDR3 contains 14 residues.